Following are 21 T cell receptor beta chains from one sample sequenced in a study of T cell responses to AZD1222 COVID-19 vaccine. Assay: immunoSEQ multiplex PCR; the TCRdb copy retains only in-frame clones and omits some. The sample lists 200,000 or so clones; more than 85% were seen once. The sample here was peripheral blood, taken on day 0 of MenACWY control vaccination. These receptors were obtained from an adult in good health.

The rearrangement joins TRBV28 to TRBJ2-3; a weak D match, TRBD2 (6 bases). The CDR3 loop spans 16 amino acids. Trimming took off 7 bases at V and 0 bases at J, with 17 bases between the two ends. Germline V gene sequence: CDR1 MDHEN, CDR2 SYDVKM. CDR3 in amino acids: CASTSAAGTSTDTQYF. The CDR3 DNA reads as TGTGCCAGCACCTCGGCGGCGGGGACTAGCACAGATACGCAGTATTTT.

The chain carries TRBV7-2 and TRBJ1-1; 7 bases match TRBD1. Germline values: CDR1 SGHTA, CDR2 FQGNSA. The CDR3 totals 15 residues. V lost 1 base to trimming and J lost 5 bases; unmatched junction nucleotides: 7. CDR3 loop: CASSLGTGGVTEAFF. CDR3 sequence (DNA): TGTGCCAGCAGCTTAGGGACAGGTGGGGTAACTGAAGCTTTCTTT.

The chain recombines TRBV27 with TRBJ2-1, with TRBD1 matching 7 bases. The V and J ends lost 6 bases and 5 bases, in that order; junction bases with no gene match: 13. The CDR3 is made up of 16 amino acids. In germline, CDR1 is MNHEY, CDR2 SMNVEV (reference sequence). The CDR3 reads CASRRETGQAHNEQFF. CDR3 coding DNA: TGTGCCAGCAGGAGGGAGACTGGACAGGCACACAATGAGCAGTTCTTC.

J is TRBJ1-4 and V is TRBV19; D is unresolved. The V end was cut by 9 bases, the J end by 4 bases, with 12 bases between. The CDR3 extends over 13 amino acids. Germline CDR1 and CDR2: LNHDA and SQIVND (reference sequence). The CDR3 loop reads CASARNHNEKLFF. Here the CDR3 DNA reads TGTGCCAGCGCGCGGAATCATAATGAAAAACTGTTTTTT. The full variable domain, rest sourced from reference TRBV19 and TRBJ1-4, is DGGITQSPKYLFRKEGQNVTLSCEQNLNHDAMYWYRQDPGQGLRLIYYSQIVNDFQKGDIAEGYSVSREKKESFPLTVTSAQKNPTAFYLCASARNHNEKLFFGSGTQLSVL.

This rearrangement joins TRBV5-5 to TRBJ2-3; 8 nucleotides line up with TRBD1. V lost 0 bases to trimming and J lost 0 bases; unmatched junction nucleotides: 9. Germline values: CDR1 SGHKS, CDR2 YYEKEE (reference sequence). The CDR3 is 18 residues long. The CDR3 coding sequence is TGTGCCAGCAGCTTGGTCGTCCTTGGGACAGGTAGCACAGATACGCAGTATTTT. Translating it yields CASSLVVLGTGSTDTQYF. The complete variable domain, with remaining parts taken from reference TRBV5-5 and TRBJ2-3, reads DAGVTQSPTHLIKTRGQQVTLRCSPISGHKSVSWYQQVLGQGPQFIFQYYEKEERGRGNFPDRFSARQFPNYSSELNVNALLLGDSALYLCASSLVVLGTGSTDTQYFGPGTRLTVL.

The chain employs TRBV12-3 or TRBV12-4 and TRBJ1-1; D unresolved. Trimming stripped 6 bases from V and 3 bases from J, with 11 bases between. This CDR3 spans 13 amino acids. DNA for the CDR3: TGTGCCAGCAGCTATAGTATCGACACTGAAGCTTTCTTT. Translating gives CASSYSIDTEAFF.

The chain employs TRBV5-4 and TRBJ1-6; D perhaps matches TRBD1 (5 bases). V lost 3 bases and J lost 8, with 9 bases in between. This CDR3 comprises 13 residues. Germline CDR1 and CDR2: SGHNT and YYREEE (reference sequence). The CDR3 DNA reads TGTGCCAGCAGCTCGGAGGGGTATTCACCCCTCCACTTT. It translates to CASSSEGYSPLHF.

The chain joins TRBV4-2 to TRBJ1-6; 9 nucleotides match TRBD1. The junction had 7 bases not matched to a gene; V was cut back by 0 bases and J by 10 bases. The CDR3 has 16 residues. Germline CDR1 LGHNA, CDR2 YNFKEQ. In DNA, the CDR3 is TGTGCCAGCAGCCAAGAGGCGGGACAGGGAAGGTCACCCCTCCACTTT. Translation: CASSQEAGQGRSPLHF.

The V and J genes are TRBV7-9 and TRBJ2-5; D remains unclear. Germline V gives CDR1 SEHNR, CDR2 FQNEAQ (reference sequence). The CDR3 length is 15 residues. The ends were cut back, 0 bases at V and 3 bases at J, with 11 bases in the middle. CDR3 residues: CASSLASGYEETQYF. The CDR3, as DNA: TGTGCCAGCAGCTTAGCATCTGGGTACGAAGAGACCCAGTACTTC.

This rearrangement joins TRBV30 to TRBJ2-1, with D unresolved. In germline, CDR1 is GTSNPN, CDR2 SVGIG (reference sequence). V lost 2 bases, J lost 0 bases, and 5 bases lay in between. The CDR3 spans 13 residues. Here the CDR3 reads CAWSTGSYNEQFF. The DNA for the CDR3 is TGTGCCTGGAGTACGGGCTCCTACAATGAGCAGTTCTTC.

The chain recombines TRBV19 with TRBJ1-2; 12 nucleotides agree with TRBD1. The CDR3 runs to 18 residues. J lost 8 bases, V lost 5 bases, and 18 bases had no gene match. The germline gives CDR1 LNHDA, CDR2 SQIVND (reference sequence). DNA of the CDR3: TGTGCCAGTAGTTCCTTACCCGGGACAGGGGGCATCTTCGACGGCTACACCTTC. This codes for CASSSLPGTGGIFDGYTF.

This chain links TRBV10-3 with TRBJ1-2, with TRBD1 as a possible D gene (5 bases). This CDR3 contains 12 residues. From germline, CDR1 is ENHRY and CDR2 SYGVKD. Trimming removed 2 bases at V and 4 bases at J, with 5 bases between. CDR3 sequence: CAISEGGYGYTF. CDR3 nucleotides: TGTGCCATCAGTGAGGGGGGCTATGGCTACACCTTC.

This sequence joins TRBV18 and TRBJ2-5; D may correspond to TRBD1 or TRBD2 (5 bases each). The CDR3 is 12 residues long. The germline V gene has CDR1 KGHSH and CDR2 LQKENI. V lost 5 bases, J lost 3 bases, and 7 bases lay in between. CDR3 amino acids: CASSGTEETQYF. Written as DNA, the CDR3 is TGTGCCAGCTCAGGGACGGAAGAGACCCAGTACTTC.

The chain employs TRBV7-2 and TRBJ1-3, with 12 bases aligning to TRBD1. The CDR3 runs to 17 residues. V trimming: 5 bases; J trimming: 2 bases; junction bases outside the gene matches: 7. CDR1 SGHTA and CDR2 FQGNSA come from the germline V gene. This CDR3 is CASSPPGTGGAGNTIYF. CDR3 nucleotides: TGTGCCAGCAGCCCCCCCGGGACAGGGGGCGCTGGAAACACCATATATTTT.

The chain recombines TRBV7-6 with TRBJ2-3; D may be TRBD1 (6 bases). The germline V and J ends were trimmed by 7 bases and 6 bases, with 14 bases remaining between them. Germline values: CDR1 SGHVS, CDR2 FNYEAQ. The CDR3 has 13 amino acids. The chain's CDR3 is CASTEGGEDTQYF. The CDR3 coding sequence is TGTGCCAGCACGGAAGGGGGTGAGGATACGCAGTATTTT.

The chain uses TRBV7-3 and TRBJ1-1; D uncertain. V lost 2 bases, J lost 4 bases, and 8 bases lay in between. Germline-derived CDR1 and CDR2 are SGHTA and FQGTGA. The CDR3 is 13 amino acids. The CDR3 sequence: CASSLSLVTEAFF. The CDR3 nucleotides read TGTGCCAGCAGCTTATCTCTCGTCACTGAAGCTTTCTTT.

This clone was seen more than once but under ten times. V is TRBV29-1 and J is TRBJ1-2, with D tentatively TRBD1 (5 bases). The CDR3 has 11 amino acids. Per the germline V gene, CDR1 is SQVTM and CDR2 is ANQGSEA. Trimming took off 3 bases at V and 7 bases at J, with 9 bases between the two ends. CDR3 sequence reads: CSVDGTIGYTF. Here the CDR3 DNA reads TGCAGCGTTGACGGGACGATTGGCTACACCTTC.

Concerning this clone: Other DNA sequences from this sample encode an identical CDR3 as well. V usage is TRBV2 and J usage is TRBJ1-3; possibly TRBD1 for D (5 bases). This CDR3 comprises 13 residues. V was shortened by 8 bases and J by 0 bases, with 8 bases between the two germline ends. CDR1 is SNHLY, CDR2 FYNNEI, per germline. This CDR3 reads CASSGSSGNTIYF. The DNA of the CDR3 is TGTGCCAGCTCAGGGAGCTCTGGAAACACCATATATTTT.

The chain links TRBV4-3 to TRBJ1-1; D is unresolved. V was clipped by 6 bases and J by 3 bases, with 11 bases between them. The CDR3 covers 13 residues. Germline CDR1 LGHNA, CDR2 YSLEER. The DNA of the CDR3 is TGCGCCAGCAGGCGAACATTCTACACTGAAGCTTTCTTT. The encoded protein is CASRRTFYTEAFF.

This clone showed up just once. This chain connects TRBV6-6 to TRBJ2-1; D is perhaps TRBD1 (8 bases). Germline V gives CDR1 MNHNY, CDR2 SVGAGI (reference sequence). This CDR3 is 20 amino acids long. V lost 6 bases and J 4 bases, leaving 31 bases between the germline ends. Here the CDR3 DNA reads TGTGCCAGCAGCCGTAGCAGCCGCCTCAGGGGGCGGCGGGAGTACAATGAGCAGTTCTTC. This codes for CASSRSSRLRGRREYNEQFF.

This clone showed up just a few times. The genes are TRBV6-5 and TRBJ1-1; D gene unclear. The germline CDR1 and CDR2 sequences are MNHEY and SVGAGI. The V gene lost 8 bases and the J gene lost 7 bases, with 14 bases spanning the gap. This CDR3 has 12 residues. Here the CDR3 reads CASGRSQLEAFF. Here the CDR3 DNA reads TGTGCCAGCGGACGGTCGCAGCTTGAAGCTTTCTTT.